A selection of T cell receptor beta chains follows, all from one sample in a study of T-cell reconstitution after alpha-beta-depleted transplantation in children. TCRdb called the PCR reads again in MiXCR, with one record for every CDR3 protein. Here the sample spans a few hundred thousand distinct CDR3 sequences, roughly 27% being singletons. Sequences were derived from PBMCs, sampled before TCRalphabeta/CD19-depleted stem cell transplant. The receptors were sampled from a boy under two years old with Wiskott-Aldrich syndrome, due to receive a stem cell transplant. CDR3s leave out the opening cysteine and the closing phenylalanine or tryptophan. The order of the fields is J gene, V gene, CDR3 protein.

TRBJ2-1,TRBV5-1,ASSWGPGTSGISYNEQF
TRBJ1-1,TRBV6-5,ASSWAGTGSTEAF
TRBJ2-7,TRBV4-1,ASSYGDPYEQY
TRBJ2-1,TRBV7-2,ASSLRWRDSVNEQF
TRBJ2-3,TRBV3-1,ASNHGRAVADTQY
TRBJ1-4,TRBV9,ASTGTEGEKLF
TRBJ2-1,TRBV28,ASRSGVEQF
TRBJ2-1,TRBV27,ASSSSGAVPPNEQF
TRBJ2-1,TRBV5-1,ASSLRDTYNEQF
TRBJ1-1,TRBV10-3,AISESSRAPEAF
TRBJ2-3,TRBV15,ATSMRDSTDTQY
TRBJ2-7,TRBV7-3,ASGDPWTSGPVSAAYEQY
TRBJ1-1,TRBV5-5,ASSRGGNAEAF
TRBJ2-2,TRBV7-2,ASSLVGQGVYTGELF
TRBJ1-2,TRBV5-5,ASTLNTDRRAYGYT
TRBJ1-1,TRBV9,ASSVGTGGAEAF
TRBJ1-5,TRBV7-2,ASTTGSQPQH
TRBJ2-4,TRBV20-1,SASRDAKNIQY
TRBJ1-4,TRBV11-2,ASSLGTGRLNEKLF
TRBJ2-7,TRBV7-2,ASSANGAGTFYEQY
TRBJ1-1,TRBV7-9,ASTRGGGNTEAF
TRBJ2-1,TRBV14,ASSQVSGGGVQF
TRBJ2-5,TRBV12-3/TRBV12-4,ASSRQGIYETQY
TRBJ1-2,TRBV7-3,ASSLRTGGVGYGYT
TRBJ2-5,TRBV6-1,ASSEVGQAKETQY
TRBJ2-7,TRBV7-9,ASSLGSAAGEREQY
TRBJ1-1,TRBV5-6,ASSLLRGTEAF
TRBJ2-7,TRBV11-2,ASSLGRRSRQY
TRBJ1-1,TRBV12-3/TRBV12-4,ASSLKQGAGTEAF
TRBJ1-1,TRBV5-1,ASSSRLPGTEAF
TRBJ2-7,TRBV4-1,ASSQDGTASYEQY
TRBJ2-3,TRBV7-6,ASSRGVAGALVDTQY
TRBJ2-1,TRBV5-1,ASSLARLVDEQF
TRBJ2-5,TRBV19,ASSINWQETQY
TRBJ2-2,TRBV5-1,ASSLNPRGIANTGELF
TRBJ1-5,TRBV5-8,ACSLGRYSNQPQH
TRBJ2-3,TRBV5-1,ASSFGGITDTQY
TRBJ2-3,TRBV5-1,ASSLAGEDTQY
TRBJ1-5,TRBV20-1,SARQGYSNQPQH
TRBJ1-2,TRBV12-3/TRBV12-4,ASRVGQGYGYT
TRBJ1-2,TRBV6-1,ASSETGLGGYT
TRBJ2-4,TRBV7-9,ASSSRSDREKNIQY